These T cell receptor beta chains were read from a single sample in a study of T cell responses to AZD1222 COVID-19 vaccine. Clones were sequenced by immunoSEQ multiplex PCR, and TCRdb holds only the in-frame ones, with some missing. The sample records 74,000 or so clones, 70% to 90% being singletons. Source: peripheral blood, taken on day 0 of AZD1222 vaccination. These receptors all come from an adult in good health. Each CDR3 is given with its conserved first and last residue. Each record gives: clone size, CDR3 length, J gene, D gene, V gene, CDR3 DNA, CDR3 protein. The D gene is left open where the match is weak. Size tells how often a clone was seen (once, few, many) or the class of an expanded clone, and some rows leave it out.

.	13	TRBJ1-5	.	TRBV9	TGTGCCAGCAGCCGGTTTAGCAATCAGCCCCAGCATTTT	CASSRFSNQPQHF
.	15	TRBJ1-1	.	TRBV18	TGTGCCAGCTCATCCTCGACAGTAGTGAACACTGAAGCTTTCTTT	CASSSSTVVNTEAFF
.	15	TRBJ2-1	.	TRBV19	TGTGCCACCAGGACCGGGACGTCATCTTACAATGAGCAGTTCTTC	CATRTGTSSYNEQFF
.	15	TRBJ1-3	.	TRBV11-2	TGTGCCAGCAGCTTAGAACACATCTCTGGAAACACCATATATTTT	CASSLEHISGNTIYF
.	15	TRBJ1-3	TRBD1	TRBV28	TGTGCCAGCAACAGACAGGGGGTAACTGGAAACACCATATATTTT	CASNRQGVTGNTIYF
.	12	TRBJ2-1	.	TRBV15	TGTGCCACCAGCAGAGTAGGCAGGGAGCAGTTCTTC	CATSRVGREQFF
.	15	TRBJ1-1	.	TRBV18	TGTGCCAGCTCACCACGAGACAGTTTGAACACTGAAGCTTTCTTT	CASSPRDSLNTEAFF
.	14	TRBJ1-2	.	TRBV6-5	TGTGCCAGCTCCCCGGGGACGGCTAACTATGGCTACACCTTC	CASSPGTANYGYTF
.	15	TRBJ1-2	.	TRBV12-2	TGTGCAAGTCGACGGGGACAGCCGCTCCGCTATGGCTACACCTTC	CASRRGQPLRYGYTF
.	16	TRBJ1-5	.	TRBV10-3	TGTGCCATCAGTGAGTCAGGCAGAGACAGCAATCAGCCCCAGCATTTT	CAISESGRDSNQPQHF
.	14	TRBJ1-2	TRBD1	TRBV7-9	TGTGCCAGCAGCTTTGGACAGGGTCACTATGGCTACACCTTC	CASSFGQGHYGYTF
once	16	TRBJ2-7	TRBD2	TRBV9	TGTGCCAGCAGCGTGGGGACTAGCGGATATTCCTACGAGCAGTACTTC	CASSVGTSGYSYEQYF
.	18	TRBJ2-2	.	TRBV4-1	TGCGCCAGCAGCCAATACCTGGTGGGGCTCACGGTCACCGGGGAGCTGTTTTTT	CASSQYLVGLTVTGELFF
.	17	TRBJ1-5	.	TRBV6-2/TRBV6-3	TGTGCCAGCAGTTATAGTGTCCGGACAACAAAAAATCAGCCCCAGCATTTT	CASSYSVRTTKNQPQHF
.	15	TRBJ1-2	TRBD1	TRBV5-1	TGCGCCAGCAGTTTTTCAGGACAGGGGATCGGTGGCTACACCTTC	CASSFSGQGIGGYTF
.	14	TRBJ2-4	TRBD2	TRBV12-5	TGTGCTAGTGGCCTCGGACTAGCGGTGAAGGATCAGTACTTC	CASGLGLAVKDQYF
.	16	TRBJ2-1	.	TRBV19	TGTGCCAGTAGTGGCTTTTACGGGGGATCCTACAATGAGCAGTTCTTC	CASSGFYGGSYNEQFF
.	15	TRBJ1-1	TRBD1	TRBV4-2	TGTGCCAGCAGTCCGCGGGACAGGACGAACACTGAAGCTTTCTTT	CASSPRDRTNTEAFF
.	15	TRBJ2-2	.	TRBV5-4	TGTGCCAGCAGCTTTGAAGGCGGGAACACCGGGGAGCTGTTTTTT	CASSFEGGNTGELFF
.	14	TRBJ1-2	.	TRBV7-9	TGTGCCAGCAGCTCCAGCGGGCAGGGTGATGGCTACACCTTC	CASSSSGQGDGYTF
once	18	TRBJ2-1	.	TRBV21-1	TGTGCCAGCAGCAAAGGGAGGAGGGGGCAGTATTCCTACAATGAGCAGTTCTTC	CASSKGRRGQYSYNEQFF
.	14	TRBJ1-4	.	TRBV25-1	TGTGCCAGCAGTGAATGGAGTACTAATGAAAAACTGTTTTTT	CASSEWSTNEKLFF
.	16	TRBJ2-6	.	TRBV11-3	TGTGCCAGCAGCTCAGGGACATACTCTGGGGCCAACGTCCTGACTTTC	CASSSGTYSGANVLTF
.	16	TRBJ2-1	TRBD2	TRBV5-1	TGCGCCAGCACCGGTAGCGGGGGGGCCTGGGACAATGAGCAGTTCTTC	CASTGSGGAWDNEQFF
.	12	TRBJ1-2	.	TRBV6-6	TGTGCCAGCAGTTTATTAAGAGTCGGCTACACCTTC	CASSLLRVGYTF
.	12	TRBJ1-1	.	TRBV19	TGTGCCAGTCTCGGGACAAGCACTGAAGCTTTCTTT	CASLGTSTEAFF
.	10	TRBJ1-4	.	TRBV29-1	TGCAGCGTATCGAATGAAAAACTGTTTTTT	CSVSNEKLFF
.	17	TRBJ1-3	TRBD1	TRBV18	TGTGCCAGCTCATTGACAGGGGACGGGGGAGCTGGAAACACCATATATTTT	CASSLTGDGGAGNTIYF
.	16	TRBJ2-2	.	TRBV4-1	TGCGCCAGCAGCCAAGCTGGGGCCTCCCGGACCGGGGAGCTGTTTTTT	CASSQAGASRTGELFF